Listed here are 13 T cell receptor beta chains from one sample, sequenced in a study of blood T cells in healthy people across ages (dated by TCRdb to between 2014 and 2017). Preparation of the library involved 5' RACE. Reads for this sample came from an Illumina HiSeq 2500. The second PCR ran for about 7 to 11 cycles and used a J-beta primer mix along with a sample-barcoded 5' primer. TCRdb reanalyzed the raw reads on its own, using fastp at Q25 for trimming and MiXCR for clone calling, and kept in-frame beta chains. Identical CDR3 protein sequences are pooled into one entry, listed with their most common genes and DNA. The sample includes 1,500,000 or so distinct CDR3 sequences, with around 59% observed a single time. The ten largest clonotypes hold 6.5% to 8% of the sample. The sequenced material came from blood. These TCRs come from a man between 18 and 35 years old in good health.

This clonotype was counted once. The chain recombines TRBV4-1 with TRBJ2-2; 7 bases align to TRBD2. The CDR3 spans 16 residues. With 6 bases clipped from V and 3 bases from J, the junction kept 10 bases outside the gene matches. Germline V CDR1 and CDR2: MGHRA, YSYEKL. CDR3 DNA sequence: TGCGCCAGCAGTACCGGGAGGACTTTAGACACCGGGGAGCTGTTTTTT. This encodes CASSTGRTLDTGELFF.

A single count supports this clonotype. A much larger clone sits a single nucleotide away, making a read error possible. V is TRBV7-6 and J is TRBJ2-2; weak D call: TRBD1 (5 bases). The V end was cut by 5 bases, the J end by 7 bases, with 17 bases between. The CDR3 spans 15 residues. The V gene's germline CDR1 is SGHVS and CDR2 FNYEAQ. Here the CDR3 reads CASSPTAQQDGELFF. The CDR3 DNA reads as TGTGCCAGCAGCCCAACGGCACAACAGGACGGGGAGCTGTTTTTT.

V gene TRBV6-6 combines with J gene TRBJ1-4; D gene unclear. Trimming pared 4 bases from V and 9 bases from J, leaving 6 bases between. This CDR3 has 11 amino acids. Germline loops: CDR1 MNHNY, CDR2 SVGAGI (reference sequence). DNA of the CDR3: TGTGCCAGCAGTTTTGCGCAAAAACTGTTTTTT. The encoded protein is CASSFAQKLFF.

This clonotype was detected a few times. The V gene is TRBV11-3, the J gene TRBJ2-3, with D possibly TRBD2 on 5 matching bases. Germline-derived CDR1 and CDR2 are SGHNT and YENEEA. This CDR3 region has 16 residues. The ends were cut back, 4 bases at V and 4 bases at J, with 18 bases in the middle. CDR3 region: CASSSVGGSGADTQYF. As DNA, the CDR3 is TGTGCCAGCAGCTCAGTCGGTGGGTCCGGGGCAGATACGCAGTATTTT.

The chain combines TRBV29-1 with TRBJ2-2; no reliable D call. Germline V gene data show CDR1 as SQVTM and CDR2 as ANQGSEA. This CDR3 is 12 amino acids long. The CDR3 reads CSADPGDRELFF. In DNA form, the CDR3 reads TGCAGTGCTGACCCAGGAGATAGGGAGCTGTTTTTT.

The chain uses TRBV18 and TRBJ2-1, with TRBD2 matching 9 bases. Looked up from germline, CDR1 is KGHSH and CDR2 is LQKENI. The CDR3 has 14 amino acids. J lost 4 bases, V lost 9 bases, and 7 bases had no gene match. Written as DNA, the CDR3 is TGTGCCAGTTCTTCTAGCGGGACTTACAATGAGCAGTTCTTC. Encoded protein: CASSSSGTYNEQFF. The full variable domain, rest sourced from reference TRBV18 and TRBJ2-1, is NAGVMQNPRHLVRRRGQEARLRCSPMKGHSHVYWYRQLPEEGLKFMVYLQKENIIDESGMPKERFSAEFPKEGPSILRIQQVVRGDSAAYFCASSSSGTYNEQFFGPGTRLTVL.

This clonotype was picked up a small number of times. V usage is TRBV4-1 and J usage is TRBJ2-7; TRBD1 agrees at 7 bases. CDR1 and CDR2 (germline): MGHRA, YSYEKL. Germline trimming cut 1 base from V and 3 bases from J; bases unmatched to any gene: 6. The CDR3 runs 15 residues. The CDR3 loop is CASSQGDRGLYEQYF. The CDR3, as DNA: TGCGCCAGCAGCCAAGGGGATAGGGGGCTCTACGAGCAGTACTTC.

The chain joins TRBV20-1 to TRBJ2-1; 14 bases are shared with TRBD2. The CDR3 sequence is 16 residues long. Trimming took 6 bases from V and 4 from J; bases not matched to a gene: 8. The germline V gene encodes CDR1 DFQATT and CDR2 SNEGSKA (reference sequence). The CDR3 here is CSALGLAGGPYNEQFF. The CDR3 DNA follows: TGCAGTGCCCTTGGACTAGCGGGGGGCCCATACAATGAGCAGTTCTTC.

The chain carries TRBV27 and TRBJ2-2; 8 bases agree with TRBD2. The CDR3 spans 16 residues. Germline-derived CDR1 and CDR2 are MNHEY and SMNVEV (reference sequence). V dropped 0 bases and J dropped 7; count of bases not matched to a gene: 7. In nucleotides, the CDR3 is TGTGCCAGCAGTTTATCGCTCCGGGGGGGCGGCGGGGAGCTGTTTTTT. This sequence encodes CASSLSLRGGGGELFF.

This sequence joins TRBV4-1 and TRBJ2-5; D is unresolved. The V end was cut by 0 bases, the J end by 4 bases, with 12 bases between. CDR1 and CDR2 (germline): MGHRA, YSYEKL. The CDR3 covers 15 residues. In nucleotides, the CDR3 is TGCGCCAGCAGCCAAGATGCGACGGTGGTAGAGACCCAGTACTTC. It codes for CASSQDATVVETQYF.

This clonotype was seen once. The J gene is TRBJ2-7, the V gene TRBV20-1, with D tentatively TRBD2 (5 bases). V was cut by 0 bases and J by 3 bases, with 15 bases left in between. Germline V lookup: CDR1 DFQATT, CDR2 SNEGSKA (reference sequence). The CDR3 sequence is 15 residues long. The CDR3, as DNA: TGCAGTGCTAGAGATCGATTGGGCGGGTACTACGAGCAGTACTTC. This encodes CSARDRLGGYYEQYF.

V and J are TRBV12-3 or TRBV12-4 and TRBJ1-4; 9 nucleotides align to TRBD1. This CDR3 spans 15 amino acids. J was trimmed by 4 bases and V by 5 bases; bases with no gene match: 5. The CDR3 reads CASSLGQGINEKLFF. Written as DNA, the CDR3 is TGTGCCAGCAGTCTCGGACAGGGGATTAATGAAAAACTGTTTTTT.

This clonotype was seen only once. V gene TRBV7-9 combines with J gene TRBJ1-4; no clear D. Germline CDR1 is SEHNR and CDR2 is FQNEAQ (reference sequence). Trimming pared 5 bases from V and 10 bases from J, leaving 11 bases between. The length of the CDR3 is 12 residues. The CDR3 DNA is TGTGCCAGCAGCCCATATTCCGGAAAACTGTTTTTT. Protein: CASSPYSGKLFF.